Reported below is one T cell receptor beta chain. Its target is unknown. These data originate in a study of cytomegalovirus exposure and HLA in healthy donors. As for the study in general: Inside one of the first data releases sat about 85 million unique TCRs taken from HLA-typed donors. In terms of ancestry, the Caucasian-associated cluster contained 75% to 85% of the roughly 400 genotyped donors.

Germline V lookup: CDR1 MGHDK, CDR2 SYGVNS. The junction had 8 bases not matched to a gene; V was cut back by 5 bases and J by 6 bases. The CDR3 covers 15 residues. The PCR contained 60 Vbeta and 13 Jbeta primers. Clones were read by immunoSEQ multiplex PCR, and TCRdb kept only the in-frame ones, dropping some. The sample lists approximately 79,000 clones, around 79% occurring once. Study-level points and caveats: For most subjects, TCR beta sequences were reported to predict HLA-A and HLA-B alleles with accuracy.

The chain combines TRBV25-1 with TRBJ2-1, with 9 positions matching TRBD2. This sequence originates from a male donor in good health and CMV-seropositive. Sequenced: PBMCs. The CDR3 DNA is TGTGCCAGCAGTTCAGCGGGAGGTGTTGGCAATGAGCAGTTCTTC. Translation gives CASSSAGGVGNEQFF. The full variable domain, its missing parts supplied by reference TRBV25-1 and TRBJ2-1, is EADIYQTPRYLVIGTGKKITLECSQTMGHDKMYWYQQDPGMELHLIHYSYGVNSTEKGDLSSESTVSRIRTEHFPLTLESARPSHTSQYLCASSSAGGVGNEQFFGPGTRLTVL.